The 15 T cell receptor beta chains listed next were all sequenced from one sample in a study of shared clonotypes between healthy human individuals. Assay: immunoSEQ multiplex PCR; the TCRdb copy retains only in-frame clones and omits some. The repertoire has approximately 350,000 clones, around two thirds of them found once; the top ten carry 9% to 12%. Sequencing was done on a sample of memory CD4+ T cells sorted from blood. Subset described: CD45RA-negative fraction. The receptor source for this set is a man aged 30 to 39 in good health.

The chain is built from TRBV14 and TRBJ1-2; D gene uncertain. The germline V gene has CDR1 SGHDN and CDR2 FVKESK. The CDR3 is 13 amino acids. V gave up 2 bases and J gave up 4 bases, with 8 bases separating them. The CDR3: CASSQITAYGYTF. The CDR3 region has the DNA TGTGCCAGCAGCCAAATAACGGCCTATGGCTACACCTTC.

The chain employs TRBV11-2 and TRBJ2-1; D possibly corresponds to TRBD2 (5 bases). Trimming pared 2 bases from V and 9 bases from J, leaving 17 bases between. CDR3 size: 15 residues. Germline V gene sequence: CDR1 SGHAT, CDR2 FQNNGV. Here the CDR3 DNA reads TGTGCCAGCAGCTTATCTAGTGGGAGCGTTGGTGAGCAGTTCTTC. Its protein is CASSLSSGSVGEQFF.

The CDR3 loop reads CASSLDREAFF. CDR3 in DNA: TGTGCCAGCAGCTTGGACAGGGAAGCTTTCTTT. The V gene is TRBV5-4, the J gene TRBJ1-1, with a weak D call TRBD1 (5 bases). The CDR3 totals 11 residues. CDR1 and CDR2 (germline): SGHNT, YYREEE (reference sequence). With 0 bases removed from V and 8 bases from J, the gap between germline ends came to 5 bases.

The chain links TRBV7-9 to TRBJ1-2; 8 bases line up with TRBD1. Trimming cost V 6 bases and J 8 bases; bases outside gene matches: 8. The CDR3 has 13 amino acids. Germline V gene lookup returns CDR1 SEHNR and CDR2 FQNEAQ (reference sequence). The CDR3 region is CASSFRTGLGYTF. CDR3 coding DNA: TGTGCCAGCAGTTTCAGGACAGGGCTCGGCTACACCTTC. The entire variable domain, with the rest obtained from reference TRBV7-9 and TRBJ1-2, is as follows: DTGVSQNPRHKITKRGQNVTFRCDPISEHNRLYWYRQTLGQGPEFLTYFQNEAQLEKSRLLSDRFSAERPKGSFSTLEIQRTEQGDSAMYLCASSFRTGLGYTFGSGTRLTVV.

This rearrangement joins TRBV18 to TRBJ1-4; the D is unclear. This CDR3 contains 15 residues. Germline-derived CDR1 and CDR2 are KGHSH and LQKENI. Trimming removed 3 bases at V and 3 bases at J, with 11 bases between. The DNA for the CDR3 is TGTGCCAGCTCACCTCCTCAACAGCCTAATGAAAAACTGTTTTTT. Protein sequence: CASSPPQQPNEKLFF.

The chain employs TRBV7-8 and TRBJ2-7; 7 nucleotides line up with TRBD2. Unmatched junction bases numbered 7, after V lost 5 bases and J lost 3 bases. The germline V gene encodes CDR1 SGHVS and CDR2 FQNEAQ. The CDR3 consists of 14 residues. The CDR3 coding sequence is TGTGCCAGCAGCCCTCGGGACTATGACTACGAGCAGTACTTC. This codes for CASSPRDYDYEQYF.

V gene TRBV29-1 combines with J gene TRBJ2-2; D ambiguous. This CDR3 spans 12 amino acids. V dropped 1 base and J dropped 8 bases, with 8 bases sitting between them. Germline V CDR1 and CDR2: SQVTM, ANQGSEA. Here the CDR3 DNA reads TGCAGCGTTGAAGCCATGGGTGGGGAGCTGTTTTTT. Amino acid sequence: CSVEAMGGELFF.

The chain has TRBV11-3 and TRBJ2-7; 9 bases agree with TRBD1. The CDR3 consists of 13 residues. Germline trimming cut 4 bases from V and 6 bases from J; bases unmatched to any gene: 4. Germline assignment: CDR1 SGHNT and CDR2 YENEEA. CDR3 DNA: TGTGCCAGCAGCTCGGACAGGGGAGGCGAGCAGTACTTC. As protein: CASSSDRGGEQYF.

This sequence joins TRBV5-4 and TRBJ2-2; D unclear. V was trimmed by 3 bases and J by 4 bases, leaving 13 bases between them. CDR1 and CDR2 (germline): SGHNT, YYREEE (reference sequence). The CDR3 spans 15 residues. The CDR3: CASSSEVGGTGELFF. The CDR3 bases are TGTGCCAGCAGCTCCGAAGTAGGCGGCACCGGGGAGCTGTTTTTT. The full variable domain, in which reference TRBV5-4 and TRBJ2-2 provide the parts outside the CDR3, is ETGVTQSPTHLIKTRGQQVTLRCSSQSGHNTVSWYQQALGQGPQFIFQYYREEENGRGNFPPRFSGLQFPNYSSELNVNALELDDSALYLCASSSEVGGTGELFFGEGSRLTVL.

This clone was recorded once. This rearrangement joins TRBV5-6 to TRBJ2-7, with 8 bases matching TRBD1. The V gene end was trimmed by 0 bases and the J gene end by 4 bases; junction bases not matched to a gene: 6. This CDR3 spans 15 amino acids. The germline gives CDR1 SGHDT, CDR2 YYEEEE. The DNA for the CDR3 is TGTGCCAGCAGCTTGGCCGGACAGGGTGAATACGAGCAGTACTTC. Translation gives CASSLAGQGEYEQYF.

V gene TRBV5-1 combines with J gene TRBJ2-7; D perhaps matches TRBD1 (7 bases). Looked up from germline, CDR1 is SGHRS and CDR2 is YFSETQ. The CDR3 has 14 amino acids. Deletions cut 3 bases from V and 4 bases from J, with 14 bases between. For the CDR3, the DNA is TGCGCCAGCAGCTACTACAGGGGAGGTTACGAGCAGTACTTC. Encoded protein: CASSYYRGGYEQYF.

V usage is TRBV27 and J usage is TRBJ2-3; TRBD1 aligns across 12 bases. Germline values: CDR1 MNHEY, CDR2 SMNVEV (reference sequence). Losses at the gene ends were 3 bases for V and 10 bases for J; bases not matched to a gene: 8. This CDR3 has 15 residues. Here the CDR3 reads CASSFGDRGREAQYF. CDR3 sequence (DNA): TGTGCCAGCAGTTTTGGGGACAGGGGGCGAGAAGCGCAGTATTTT.

The chain carries TRBV5-5 and TRBJ1-2, with a tentative D call TRBD1 (5 bases). Germline CDR1 SGHKS, CDR2 YYEKEE (reference sequence). The CDR3 spans 13 residues. Trimming stripped 4 bases from V and 8 bases from J, with 15 bases between. The CDR3 loop is CASSQGTGVGYTF. For the CDR3, the DNA is TGTGCCAGCAGCCAGGGTACGGGTGTGGGCTACACCTTC.

The chain employs TRBV30 and TRBJ1-4, with unresolved D. Germline assignment: CDR1 GTSNPN and CDR2 SVGIG (reference sequence). V shed 1 base and J shed 4 bases, with 1 base lying between them. The length of the CDR3 is 11 residues. For the CDR3, the DNA is TGTGCCTGGAGTGATAATGAAAAACTGTTTTTT. This gives the protein CAWSDNEKLFF.

This clone was detected once. The J gene is TRBJ2-7, the V gene TRBV7-2, with D possibly matching TRBD2 (6 bases). Germline-derived CDR1 and CDR2 are SGHTA and FQGNSA. V was trimmed by 4 bases and J by 3 bases, leaving 13 bases between them. The CDR3 extends over 14 amino acids. CDR3 bases: TGTGCCAGCAGCTCCCGGGTTAGCGGCTACGAGCAGTACTTC. This sequence encodes CASSSRVSGYEQYF.